This TCR beta chain emerged from a study of Ad26.COV2.S vaccination and SARS-CoV-2 variants. Treatment specified: some 20 received Ad26.COV2.S at low or high dose, single or two shots; a few received placebo; per-sample allocation not given. Collection of samples fell on day 63 after the first vaccine or placebo injection. The data were produced by immunoSEQ multiplex PCR, yet TCRdb's version contains in-frame clones alone and is incomplete. The repertoire holds about 410,000 clones, with roughly nine tenths as singletons. The TCR comes from a person aged 18-65 years who received the Ad26.COV2.S COVID-19 vaccine or a placebo. Material: peripheral blood, obtained in a trial of Ad26.COV2.S vaccine versus placebo.

CDR3 in amino acids: CASSEFGDPSGEQYF. CDR3 coding DNA: TGTGCCAGCAGTGAATTCGGGGACCCCTCCGGCGAGCAGTACTTC. The V gene is TRBV6-1, the J gene TRBJ2-7; the D gene could be TRBD1 or TRBD2 (5 bases each). This CDR3 is 15 amino acids long. V was trimmed by 2 bases and J by 6 bases, leaving 17 bases between them. Germline CDR1 is MNHNS and CDR2 is SASEGT.